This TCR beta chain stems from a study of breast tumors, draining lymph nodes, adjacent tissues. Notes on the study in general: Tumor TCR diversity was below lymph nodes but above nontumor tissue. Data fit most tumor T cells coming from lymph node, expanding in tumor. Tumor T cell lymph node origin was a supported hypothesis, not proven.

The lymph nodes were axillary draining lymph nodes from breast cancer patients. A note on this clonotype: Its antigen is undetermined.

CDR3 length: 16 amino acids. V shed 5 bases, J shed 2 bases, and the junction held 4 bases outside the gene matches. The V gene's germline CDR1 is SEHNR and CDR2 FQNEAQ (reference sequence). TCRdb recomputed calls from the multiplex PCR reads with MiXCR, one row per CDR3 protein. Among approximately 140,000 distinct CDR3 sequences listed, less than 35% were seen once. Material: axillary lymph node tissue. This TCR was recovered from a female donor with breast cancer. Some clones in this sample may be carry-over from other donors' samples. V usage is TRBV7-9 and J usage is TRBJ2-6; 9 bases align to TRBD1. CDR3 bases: TGTGCCAGCAGCATGGGACAGGGCCCTGGGGCCAACGTCCTGACTTTC. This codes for CASSMGQGPGANVLTF.